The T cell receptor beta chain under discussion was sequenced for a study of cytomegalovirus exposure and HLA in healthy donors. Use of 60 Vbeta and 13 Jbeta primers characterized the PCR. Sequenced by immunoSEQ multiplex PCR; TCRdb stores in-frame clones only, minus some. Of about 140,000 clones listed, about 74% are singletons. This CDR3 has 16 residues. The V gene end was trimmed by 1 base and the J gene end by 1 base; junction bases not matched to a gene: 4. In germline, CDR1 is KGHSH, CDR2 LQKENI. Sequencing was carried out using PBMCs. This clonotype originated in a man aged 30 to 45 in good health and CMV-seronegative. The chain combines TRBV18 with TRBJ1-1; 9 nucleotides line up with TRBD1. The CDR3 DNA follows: TGTGCCAGCTCACCACGGACAGGGGATACGAACACTGAAGCTTTCTTT. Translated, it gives CASSPRTGDTNTEAFF. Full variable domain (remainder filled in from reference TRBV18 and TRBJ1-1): NAGVMQNPRHLVRRRGQEARLRCSPMKGHSHVYWYRQLPEEGLKFMVYLQKENIIDESGMPKERFSAEFPKEGPSILRIQQVVRGDSAAYFCASSPRTGDTNTEAFFGQGTRLTVV.